The 27 T cell receptor beta chains presented below share a single source sample, sequenced in a study of regulatory T cells in long-lasting Graves disease. Building the TCR beta libraries relied on iRepertoire HTBI primers, and CDR3 regions underwent Arm-PCR. TCRdb reprocessed the multiplex PCR reads via MiXCR and lists one record per CDR3 protein. There are 650,000 to 850,000 distinct CDR3 sequences in the sample; approximately 29% occur only once, and about 40% lies in the top ten. Time point of the sample: persistent/refractory GD, antithyroid drugs over 5 years with positive TRAb. Researchers made the TCR library from RNA that was extracted from PBMCs. The sample consisted of peripheral blood mononuclear cells (PBMCs), taken when the disease was refractory, from a patient treated with antithyroid drugs. These receptors were collected from a female donor with Graves disease.

This clonotype was recorded a few times. The rearrangement joins TRBV20-1 to TRBJ1-2; tentative D call: TRBD1 (5 bases). CDR3 length: 15 residues. Germline assignment: CDR1 DFQATT and CDR2 SNEGSKA (reference sequence). V was cut by 0 bases and J by 4 bases, with 15 bases left in between. CDR3: CSARDQTGFGYGYTF. Here the CDR3 DNA reads TGCAGTGCTAGAGATCAAACAGGTTTTGGCTATGGCTACACCTTC.

Ten or more counts support this clonotype. V usage is TRBV9 and J usage is TRBJ1-2, with D unclear. The CDR3 has 14 amino acids. The ends were cut back, 0 bases at V and 1 base at J, with 7 bases in the middle. Germline V gives CDR1 SGDLS, CDR2 YYNGEE. The CDR3 region has the DNA TGTGCCAGCAGCGTAGGGGTGGGTAACTATGGCTACACCTTC. Translating it yields CASSVGVGNYGYTF.

This clonotype was seen a few times. The J gene is TRBJ1-4, the V gene TRBV28; the D is unclear. Trimming took off 4 bases at V and 8 bases at J, with 8 bases between the two ends. This CDR3 comprises 12 residues. Germline V gene data show CDR1 as MDHEN and CDR2 as SYDVKM. The CDR3 sequence: CASSSSSEKLFF. The CDR3 DNA reads TGTGCCAGCAGTTCCTCTAGCGAAAAACTGTTTTTT.

This clonotype occurred a few times. Relative to the germline gene, one junction end is altered; a read error may explain this. The chain carries TRBV2 and TRBJ2-7; a possible D gene is TRBD2 (6 bases). The CDR3 spans 14 residues. Germline V lookup: CDR1 SNHLY, CDR2 FYNNEI. This CDR3 reads CASSERGGTYEQCF. Here the CDR3 DNA reads TGTGCCAGCAGTGAAAGGGGAGGAACCTACGAGCAGTGCTTC.

This clonotype has more than one count but fewer than ten. CDR3 amino acids: CSVSGTSGRGNIQYF. The CDR3 nucleotides are TGCAGCGTGTCTGGGACTAGCGGGAGGGGCAACATTCAGTACTTC. V is TRBV29-1 and J is TRBJ2-4; 16 positions match TRBD2. CDR1 and CDR2 (germline): SQVTM, ANQGSEA. V gave up 6 bases and J gave up 7 bases; unmatched junction bases: 6. This CDR3 comprises 15 residues. The complete variable domain, with remaining parts taken from reference TRBV29-1 and TRBJ2-4, reads SAVISQKPSRDICQRGTSLTIQCQVDSQVTMMFWYRQQPGQSLTLIATANQGSEATYESGFVIDKFPISRPNLTFSTLTVSNMSPEDSSIYLCSVSGTSGRGNIQYFGAGTRLSVL.

As to this clonotype: This CDR3 is missing its conserved last phenylalanine or tryptophan, likely due to a read error. In nucleotides, the CDR3 is TGTGCCAGCAGTGAAGTGGTCCATAATGAAAAACTGTTTTCT. It yields the protein CASSEVVHNEKLFS. The gene calls are TRBV6-1 and TRBJ1-4; D not certain. Per germline, CDR1 MNHNS and CDR2 SASEGT. The CDR3 spans 14 residues. Trimming took off 1 base at V and 4 bases at J, with 7 bases between the two ends.

This sequence joins TRBV2 and TRBJ2-5; unclear D gene. Near its end, the DNA agrees better with TRBJ2-1, so the J call may be wrong. The CDR3 is made up of 13 amino acids. Germline loops: CDR1 SNHLY, CDR2 FYNNEI. The CDR3 here is CASSVRLENEQFF. The CDR3 DNA sequence: TGTGCCAGCAGTGTCAGACTGGAAAATGAGCAGTTCTTC.

This clonotype was observed at least ten times. The chain carries TRBV2 and TRBJ2-7; 8 nucleotides agree with TRBD1. The CDR3 is 15 amino acids. Germline V gene data show CDR1 as SNHLY and CDR2 as FYNNEI. V shed 5 bases, J shed 1 base, and the junction held 7 bases outside the gene matches. Here the CDR3 reads CASSKDTGGSYEQYF. In nucleotides, the CDR3 is TGTGCCAGCAGTAAAGATACAGGGGGTTCCTACGAGCAGTACTTC. The full variable domain, with the rest looked up from reference TRBV2 and TRBJ2-7, is EPEVTQTPSHQVTQMGQEVILRCVPISNHLYFYWYRQILGQKVEFLVSFYNNEISEKSEIFDDQFSVERPDGSNFTLKIRSTKLEDSAMYFCASSKDTGGSYEQYFGPGTRLTVT.

The J gene is TRBJ1-5, the V gene TRBV9; D remains ambiguous. The V end lost 0 bases, the J end lost 0 bases, and 7 bases lay between the germline ends. CDR1 and CDR2 (germline): SGDLS, YYNGEE. This CDR3 spans 15 amino acids. The CDR3 loop is CASSVGVSSNQPQHF. The CDR3 DNA follows: TGTGCCAGCAGCGTAGGGGTCAGTAGCAATCAGCCCCAGCATTTT.

CDR3 coding DNA: TGTGCCACCAGCAGAGTTCAGGGGGAGACTGAAGCTTTCTTT. Protein: CATSRVQGETEAFF. V gene TRBV15 combines with J gene TRBJ1-1, with TRBD1 matching over 7 bases. The CDR3 spans 14 residues. V was clipped by 1 base and J by 5 bases; unmatched bases: 4. CDR1 and CDR2 from the germline V gene are LNHNV and YYDKDF (reference sequence).

The chain links TRBV12-3 or TRBV12-4 to TRBJ1-1; D is perhaps TRBD1 (6 bases). There are 14 residues in the CDR3. Trimming left V 7 bases short and J 3 bases short, with 15 bases between. The CDR3 protein is CASNLEGGDTEAFF. The CDR3 coding sequence is TGTGCCAGCAACCTAGAGGGGGGAGACACTGAAGCTTTCTTT.

The chain joins TRBV15 to TRBJ2-5; D not certain. The CDR3 runs to 14 residues. With 1 base removed from V and 2 bases from J, the gap between germline ends came to 8 bases. The germline V gene encodes CDR1 LNHNV and CDR2 YYDKDF (reference sequence). For the CDR3, the DNA is TGTGCCACCAGCAGAGTCGACGGACAAGAGACCCAGTACTTC. Translating gives CATSRVDGQETQYF.

This clonotype has a handful of counts. This chain connects TRBV3-1 to TRBJ2-7; no definite D call. The V end was cut by 0 bases, the J end by 6 bases, with 12 bases between. Germline assignment: CDR1 LGHDT and CDR2 YNNKEL (reference sequence). The CDR3 is 14 amino acids. As DNA, the CDR3 is TGTGCCAGCAGCCAAGATACCACTACTTCCGAGCAGTACTTC. Encoded protein: CASSQDTTTSEQYF.

The chain couples TRBV11-2 to TRBJ1-1; 9 nucleotides line up with TRBD1. The CDR3 has 14 residues. The ends lost 3 bases at V and 11 bases at J; junction bases unmatched: 10. Germline V lookup: CDR1 SGHAT, CDR2 FQNNGV. CDR3 sequence (DNA): TGTGCCAGCAGCTTCTCGGGACAGGGCATGAAGGCTTTCTTT. This codes for CASSFSGQGMKAFF.

This chain uses TRBV7-2 with TRBJ2-7; 9 bases map to TRBD1. V lost 5 bases, J lost 7 bases, and 9 bases stayed unmatched. Germline CDR1 reads SGHTA; CDR2 reads FQGNSA. This CDR3 contains 14 residues. DNA for the CDR3: TGTGCCAGCAGCCGCGGACAGGGGTGGGAAGAGCAGTACTTC. This sequence encodes CASSRGQGWEEQYF.

Only a few counts were recorded for this clonotype. This chain joins TRBV7-3 and TRBJ1-2; D may be TRBD1 (5 bases). The germline V and J ends were trimmed by 2 bases and 6 bases, with 19 bases remaining between them. The CDR3 totals 16 residues. The V gene's germline CDR1 is SGHTA and CDR2 FQGTGA. DNA for the CDR3: TGTGCCAGCAGCTTAGACAGCCAGGGAGGCCCCGATGGCTACACCTTC. It encodes CASSLDSQGGPDGYTF. The variable domain in full, with the rest retrieved from reference TRBV7-3 and TRBJ1-2, is GAGVSQTPSNKVTEKGKYVELRCDPISGHTALYWYRQSLGQGPEFLIYFQGTGAADDSGLPNDRFFAVRPEGSVSTLKIQRTERGDSAVYLCASSLDSQGGPDGYTFGSGTRLTVV.

The table lists this clonotype with a few counts. V is TRBV5-5 and J is TRBJ1-2; D may be TRBD1 (6 bases). Trimming stripped 4 bases from V and 4 bases from J, with 17 bases between. Germline loops: CDR1 SGHKS, CDR2 YYEKEE (reference sequence). This CDR3 spans 15 amino acids. The DNA of the CDR3 is TGTGCCAGCAGCCTCTACAGGGAGGTTGGCTATGGCTACACCTTC. Translating it yields CASSLYREVGYGYTF.

This clonotype appeared a few times. The V gene is TRBV13, the J gene TRBJ1-2; TRBD1 aligns across 10 bases. The trim removed 3 bases at V and 4 bases at J, leaving 2 bases unmatched. This CDR3 comprises 14 residues. Germline V gene data show CDR1 as PRHDT and CDR2 as FYEKMQ (reference sequence). The CDR3 loop is CASSLGTGAYGYTF. The CDR3 DNA follows: TGTGCCAGCAGCTTGGGGACAGGGGCCTATGGCTACACCTTC.

This chain connects TRBV10-3 to TRBJ1-6; no clear D. Germline lookup yields CDR1 ENHRY and CDR2 SYGVKD. The CDR3 spans 14 residues. V was pared by 5 bases and J by 7 bases, with 12 bases between. The CDR3, as DNA: TGTGCCATCAGTAATACGGCGACCAATTCACCCCTCCACTTT. Translation gives CAISNTATNSPLHF.

This clonotype was seen a few times. The chain couples TRBV2 to TRBJ1-1; no definite D call. The CDR3 runs to 14 residues. Trimming cost V 5 bases and J 0 bases, with 10 bases left between them. Germline V gene sequence: CDR1 SNHLY, CDR2 FYNNEI. CDR3 protein: CASSFGDMNTEAFF. The CDR3, as DNA: TGTGCCAGCAGTTTTGGAGACATGAACACTGAAGCTTTCTTT.

The rearrangement uses TRBV5-5 and TRBJ2-7, with TRBD2 matching over 11 bases. J gave up 9 bases and V 4 bases, and 9 bases lay outside the gene matches. Germline V lookup: CDR1 SGHKS, CDR2 YYEKEE (reference sequence). The CDR3 contains 14 residues. Here the CDR3 reads CASSRDLSGRVQYF. CDR3 in DNA: TGTGCCAGCAGCCGCGATCTTAGCGGGAGGGTGCAGTACTTC.

This clonotype occurred a few times. The CDR3 here is CASSLVDRGPYGYTF. For the CDR3, the DNA is TGTGCCAGCAGCTTAGTTGACAGGGGGCCCTATGGCTACACCTTC. The genes are TRBV11-2 and TRBJ1-2; 10 bases are a match to TRBD1. This CDR3 has 15 amino acids. Germline CDR1 is SGHAT and CDR2 is FQNNGV. V gave up 1 base and J gave up 4 bases; unmatched junction bases: 3.

The chain is built from TRBV27 and TRBJ2-6; D might be TRBD1 or TRBD2, each matching 5 bases. The CDR3 spans 18 residues. Germline CDR1 MNHEY, CDR2 SMNVEV (reference sequence). Trimming stripped 3 bases from V and 2 bases from J, with 17 bases between. The CDR3 here is CASSFLPTEGPGANVLTF. For the CDR3, the DNA is TGTGCCAGCAGTTTCCTCCCGACAGAGGGCCCTGGGGCCAACGTCCTGACTTTC. Variable domain in full (rest from reference TRBV27 and TRBJ2-6): EAQVTQNPRYLITVTGKKLTVTCSQNMNHEYMSWYRQDPGLGLRQIYYSMNVEVTDKGDVPEGYKVSRKEKRNFPLILESPSPNQTSLYFCASSFLPTEGPGANVLTFGAGSRLTVL.

This clonotype was detected ten times or more. V is TRBV28 and J is TRBJ1-1, with D perhaps TRBD1 (6 bases). The CDR3 runs 17 residues. Trimming pared 2 bases from V and 5 bases from J, leaving 21 bases between. From germline, CDR1 is MDHEN and CDR2 SYDVKM. CDR3 protein: CASSLGEVGGRRTEAFF. DNA of the CDR3: TGTGCCAGCAGTTTAGGGGAAGTAGGGGGGCGACGAACTGAAGCTTTCTTT.

The V call is TRBV20-1, the J call TRBJ1-1; no definite D call. The CDR3 is 12 residues long. Germline CDR1 and CDR2: DFQATT and SNEGSKA (reference sequence). Trimming stripped 4 bases from V and 5 bases from J, with 11 bases between. The CDR3 sequence: CSATSGMTEAFF. CDR3 in DNA: TGCAGTGCTACCTCTGGGATGACTGAAGCTTTCTTT.

In its sample, this clonotype was seen a few times. The CDR3, as DNA: TGTGCCAGCAGTAACTTGGACAGCGATAGCAATCAGCCCCAGCATTTT. Protein sequence: CASSNLDSDSNQPQHF. The chain employs TRBV6-5 and TRBJ1-5; TRBD1 might be the D (6 bases). Germline V lookup: CDR1 MNHEY, CDR2 SVGAGI. V was pared by 5 bases and J by 0 bases, with 14 bases between. The CDR3 is made up of 16 amino acids.

This clonotype has more than one count but fewer than ten. The chain combines TRBV10-3 with TRBJ2-2; D remains ambiguous. Germline CDR1 and CDR2: ENHRY and SYGVKD. The CDR3 is 13 residues long. Trimming stripped 3 bases from V and 3 bases from J, with 5 bases between. The CDR3 reads CAISDLDTGELFF. CDR3 DNA sequence: TGTGCCATCAGTGACTTAGACACCGGGGAGCTGTTTTTT.